A selection of T cell receptor beta chains follows, all from one sample in a study of T-cell reconstitution after alpha-beta-depleted transplantation in children. TCRdb reprocessed the PCR reads via MiXCR and lists one record per CDR3 protein. The table has a few hundred thousand distinct CDR3 sequences, around 12% seen once; the top ten hold 4.5% to 6%. The source material was PBMCs from the stem cell graft donor, sampled from the stem cell graft. These receptors all come from a human donor who donated a stem cell graft to a child with combined immunodeficiency. Both conserved end residues are part of each CDR3. The order of the fields is CDR3 DNA, CDR3 protein, J gene, D gene, V gene, clone size. The D gene is left open where the match is weak. Clone size appears in some rows only: once, few, many, or a class for an expanded clone.

CDR3nt: TGTGCCAGCAGCGTAGGCGCGGACGGGGGGGGTTCACCCCTCCACTTT
CDR3aa: CASSVGADGGGSPLHF
j_gene: TRBJ1-6
d_gene: -
v_gene: TRBV9
abundance: -

CDR3nt: TGTGCCATCAGCGGGTACCTGACAGGAGAGCCCTACGAGCAGTACTTC
CDR3aa: CAISGYLTGEPYEQYF
j_gene: TRBJ2-7
d_gene: -
v_gene: TRBV10-3
abundance: -

CDR3nt: TGTGCCAGCAGCCCCGGCTTGGACAGGGGAGGTTCCAACACTGAAGCTTTCTTT
CDR3aa: CASSPGLDRGGSNTEAFF
j_gene: TRBJ1-1
d_gene: TRBD1
v_gene: TRBV11-2
abundance: -

CDR3nt: TGCGCCACCAACTCCCAGGGTCCCGGGGAGCTGTTTTTT
CDR3aa: CATNSQGPGELFF
j_gene: TRBJ2-2
d_gene: -
v_gene: TRBV5-1
abundance: -

CDR3nt: TGTGCCAGCAGCCCATCTTCAGCGAGACAAGAGACCCAGTACTTC
CDR3aa: CASSPSSARQETQYF
j_gene: TRBJ2-5
d_gene: -
v_gene: TRBV9
abundance: many

CDR3nt: TGTGCCAGTAGGAGTTCCATGGCCTCGGCGACGCAGTATTTT
CDR3aa: CASRSSMASATQYF
j_gene: TRBJ2-3
d_gene: -
v_gene: TRBV11-2
abundance: -

CDR3nt: TGCAGTGCTTGGGACATTGGGACAGATACGCAGTATTTT
CDR3aa: CSAWDIGTDTQYF
j_gene: TRBJ2-3
d_gene: -
v_gene: TRBV20-1
abundance: few

CDR3nt: TGTGCCAGCAGGCCGGGACTAGAGGCCGGGGAGCTGTTTTTT
CDR3aa: CASRPGLEAGELFF
j_gene: TRBJ2-2
d_gene: TRBD2
v_gene: TRBV6-1
abundance: -

CDR3nt: TGCGCCAGCAGCCAAGAGGGACAGGGCTACTATGGCTACACCTTC
CDR3aa: CASSQEGQGYYGYTF
j_gene: TRBJ1-2
d_gene: TRBD1
v_gene: TRBV4-3
abundance: -

CDR3nt: TGTGCCAGCAGCTTAGTTCTAGCCCGCGGCGGGGAGCTGTTTTTT
CDR3aa: CASSLVLARGGELFF
j_gene: TRBJ2-2
d_gene: -
v_gene: TRBV11-2
abundance: few

CDR3nt: TGTGCCAGCAGTCCAGCGATATACAATGAGCAGTTCTTC
CDR3aa: CASSPAIYNEQFF
j_gene: TRBJ2-1
d_gene: -
v_gene: TRBV28
abundance: -

CDR3nt: TGTGCCAGCAGCTCCTCTAGCGGGAGTTATTCCGAGCAGTACTTC
CDR3aa: CASSSSSGSYSEQYF
j_gene: TRBJ2-7
d_gene: TRBD2
v_gene: TRBV11-2
abundance: many

CDR3nt: TGTGCCACCAGTGATTTGGGTAGCGGGGTTCAAGAGACCCAGTACTTC
CDR3aa: CATSDLGSGVQETQYF
j_gene: TRBJ2-5
d_gene: TRBD2
v_gene: TRBV24-1
abundance: few

CDR3nt: TGCGCCAGCAGCCAAGAAACCCGTGGGTATGGTGAGCAGTTCTTC
CDR3aa: CASSQETRGYGEQFF
j_gene: TRBJ2-1
d_gene: -
v_gene: TRBV4-3
abundance: many

CDR3nt: TGTGCCAGCAGCTTAGCAGACAGGGATCGCGAGCAGTACTTC
CDR3aa: CASSLADRDREQYF
j_gene: TRBJ2-7
d_gene: TRBD1
v_gene: TRBV7-8
abundance: many

CDR3nt: TGTGCCAGCAGACGCGGGGGAGACTCCTACGAGCAGTACTTC
CDR3aa: CASRRGGDSYEQYF
j_gene: TRBJ2-7
d_gene: TRBD2
v_gene: TRBV12-3/TRBV12-4
abundance: many

CDR3nt: TGTGCCAGCAGTTGGGGACTAGCGGCCTCCTACAATGAGCAGTTCTTC
CDR3aa: CASSWGLAASYNEQFF
j_gene: TRBJ2-1
d_gene: TRBD2
v_gene: TRBV12-3/TRBV12-4
abundance: -

CDR3nt: TGCAGTGCGCGATGGGCGGGAGGTGAAGCTTTCTTT
CDR3aa: CSARWAGGEAFF
j_gene: TRBJ1-1
d_gene: -
v_gene: TRBV20-1
abundance: -

CDR3nt: TGTGCCACCAGTCATGCTAGCGGAAACACAGATACGCAGTATTTT
CDR3aa: CATSHASGNTDTQYF
j_gene: TRBJ2-3
d_gene: TRBD2
v_gene: TRBV24-1
abundance: -

CDR3nt: TGTGCCAGCAGTTTCGGAGCTCGGGAGACCCAGTACTTC
CDR3aa: CASSFGARETQYF
j_gene: TRBJ2-5
d_gene: -
v_gene: TRBV12-3/TRBV12-4
abundance: -

CDR3nt: TGTGCCAGCAGTCCGACAGGGTACGGGGAGCTGTTTTTT
CDR3aa: CASSPTGYGELFF
j_gene: TRBJ2-2
d_gene: TRBD1
v_gene: TRBV6-1
abundance: few

CDR3nt: TGTGCCAGCAGTTTCCCTGGGCCAGGGGAGCTGTTTTTT
CDR3aa: CASSFPGPGELFF
j_gene: TRBJ2-2
d_gene: -
v_gene: TRBV7-2
abundance: many

CDR3nt: TGTGCCAGCAGCTCGCCCCACCACCGTACTACTAGCGCGCGAGAGACCCAGTACTTC
CDR3aa: CASSSPHHRTTSARETQYF
j_gene: TRBJ2-5
d_gene: TRBD2
v_gene: TRBV11-2
abundance: -

CDR3nt: TGTGCCAGCAGCTTACAGGGGAGGCTCACAGATACGCAGTATTTT
CDR3aa: CASSLQGRLTDTQYF
j_gene: TRBJ2-3
d_gene: -
v_gene: TRBV9
abundance: many

CDR3nt: TGTGCCAGCAGGTTACAGGGACGCACTGAAGCTTTCTTT
CDR3aa: CASRLQGRTEAFF
j_gene: TRBJ1-1
d_gene: -
v_gene: TRBV12-3/TRBV12-4
abundance: -

CDR3nt: TGTGCCAGCAGGGAAAGGGGGGCGCAATATACGCAGTATTTT
CDR3aa: CASRERGAQYTQYF
j_gene: TRBJ2-3
d_gene: -
v_gene: TRBV7-8
abundance: -

CDR3nt: TGCGCCAGCAGCCCTGGTCTGGGTACGGAGCAGTTCTTC
CDR3aa: CASSPGLGTEQFF
j_gene: TRBJ2-1
d_gene: -
v_gene: TRBV4-3
abundance: many

CDR3nt: TGTGCCAGCAGTACGCGAGCGGGGGGCCTACAAGAGACCCAGTACTTC
CDR3aa: CASSTRAGGLQETQYF
j_gene: TRBJ2-5
d_gene: TRBD2
v_gene: TRBV28
abundance: few

CDR3nt: TGTGCCAGCAGCCCCGGGCTTTACTCCGCCACCAGGGTCACTGAAGCTTTCTTT
CDR3aa: CASSPGLYSATRVTEAFF
j_gene: TRBJ1-1
d_gene: -
v_gene: TRBV11-2
abundance: -

CDR3nt: TGTGCCAGCGGACAAGACACTGAAGCTTTCTTT
CDR3aa: CASGQDTEAFF
j_gene: TRBJ1-1
d_gene: -
v_gene: TRBV25-1
abundance: few

CDR3nt: TGTGCCAGCAGTTTGCACAGGGGGACTCAGCCCCAGCATTTT
CDR3aa: CASSLHRGTQPQHF
j_gene: TRBJ1-5
d_gene: TRBD1
v_gene: TRBV28
abundance: few

CDR3nt: TGTGCCAGCAGCTTAGGGCTACTAGCCTTCAACACCGGGGAGCTGTTTTTT
CDR3aa: CASSLGLLAFNTGELFF
j_gene: TRBJ2-2
d_gene: -
v_gene: TRBV7-2
abundance: once

CDR3nt: TGTGCCAGCAGCCCCGGGACTAGCGGGAGGTCCTCGCCCACAGATACGCAGTATTTT
CDR3aa: CASSPGTSGRSSPTDTQYF
j_gene: TRBJ2-3
d_gene: TRBD2
v_gene: TRBV4-2
abundance: -

CDR3nt: TGTGCCAGCAGTTTATACCCCCAGGCAGGGGGCTTGATTCTACCCAAAAACATTCAGTACTTC
CDR3aa: CASSLYPQAGGLILPKNIQYF
j_gene: TRBJ2-4
d_gene: TRBD1
v_gene: TRBV27
abundance: few

CDR3nt: TGTGCCAGCAGTCCATTCCGGGACGCCTACGAGCAGTACTTC
CDR3aa: CASSPFRDAYEQYF
j_gene: TRBJ2-7
d_gene: -
v_gene: TRBV27
abundance: few

CDR3nt: TGTGCCACCAGCATAGACACAGATACGCAGTATTTT
CDR3aa: CATSIDTDTQYF
j_gene: TRBJ2-3
d_gene: -
v_gene: TRBV15
abundance: -

CDR3nt: TGCGCCAGCAGCTTGCGACTAGCGGGCAACACAGATACGCAGTATTTT
CDR3aa: CASSLRLAGNTDTQYF
j_gene: TRBJ2-3
d_gene: TRBD2
v_gene: TRBV5-1
abundance: many

CDR3nt: TGTGCCTGGAGTATTAGGGACTATGGCTACACCTTC
CDR3aa: CAWSIRDYGYTF
j_gene: TRBJ1-2
d_gene: -
v_gene: TRBV30
abundance: -

CDR3nt: TGTGCCAGCAGTAGCCGTACCGGGACAGTAAACGTTAACTATGGCTACACCTTC
CDR3aa: CASSSRTGTVNVNYGYTF
j_gene: TRBJ1-2
d_gene: TRBD1
v_gene: TRBV7-2
abundance: -

CDR3nt: TGTGCCAGCAGTTTATTTTCTGGCAACAATCAGCCCCAGCATTTT
CDR3aa: CASSLFSGNNQPQHF
j_gene: TRBJ1-5
d_gene: -
v_gene: TRBV28
abundance: -

CDR3nt: TGTGCCAGCAGCTGGGGGGGGCGCGGCACTGAAGCTTTCTTT
CDR3aa: CASSWGGRGTEAFF
j_gene: TRBJ1-1
d_gene: -
v_gene: TRBV5-6
abundance: -

CDR3nt: TGTGCCAGCCGAAGGGCGACTAGCGGGAGGGATACGCAGTATTTT
CDR3aa: CASRRATSGRDTQYF
j_gene: TRBJ2-3
d_gene: TRBD2
v_gene: TRBV6-2/TRBV6-3
abundance: -

CDR3nt: TGTGCCAGCAGTGCTGGGACTAACGGTGAGCAGTTCTTC
CDR3aa: CASSAGTNGEQFF
j_gene: TRBJ2-1
d_gene: TRBD2
v_gene: TRBV2
abundance: -

CDR3nt: TGCAGTGCTCCCCAAGTTGAGGGGAGGTACAATGAGCAGTTCTTC
CDR3aa: CSAPQVEGRYNEQFF
j_gene: TRBJ2-1
d_gene: -
v_gene: TRBV20-1
abundance: few

CDR3nt: TGTGCCAGCAGCCGAAGGATGCGACTCAGCGGGAGGGAAGAGACCCAGTACTTC
CDR3aa: CASSRRMRLSGREETQYF
j_gene: TRBJ2-5
d_gene: TRBD2
v_gene: TRBV12-3/TRBV12-4
abundance: -

CDR3nt: TGTGCCAGCAGTTACAACAGGGCTTCCGAGCAGTACTTC
CDR3aa: CASSYNRASEQYF
j_gene: TRBJ2-7
d_gene: -
v_gene: TRBV6-2/TRBV6-3
abundance: -

CDR3nt: TGTGCCATGACAACTGGTGACTATGGCTACACCTTC
CDR3aa: CAMTTGDYGYTF
j_gene: TRBJ1-2
d_gene: -
v_gene: TRBV2
abundance: -

CDR3nt: TGCAGTGCTGCTGAGGGACTAGCGGGTTACAATGAGCAGTTCTTC
CDR3aa: CSAAEGLAGYNEQFF
j_gene: TRBJ2-1
d_gene: TRBD2
v_gene: TRBV20-1
abundance: -

CDR3nt: TGCAGTGCTAGAGGACTAGCGGAGACCACAGATACGCAGTATTTT
CDR3aa: CSARGLAETTDTQYF
j_gene: TRBJ2-3
d_gene: TRBD2
v_gene: TRBV20-1
abundance: few

CDR3nt: TGTGCCAGCAGTTCCCTCCTCCGGGGACCTAGCACAGATACGCAGTATTTT
CDR3aa: CASSSLLRGPSTDTQYF
j_gene: TRBJ2-3
d_gene: -
v_gene: TRBV12-3/TRBV12-4
abundance: few

CDR3nt: TGTGCCAGCACCATCCTAGCGGGTGGCACAGATACGCAGTATTTT
CDR3aa: CASTILAGGTDTQYF
j_gene: TRBJ2-3
d_gene: TRBD2
v_gene: TRBV7-2
abundance: -

CDR3nt: TGTGCCAGCAGTGAGGTTGATACGCAGTATTTT
CDR3aa: CASSEVDTQYF
j_gene: TRBJ2-3
d_gene: -
v_gene: TRBV25-1
abundance: many

CDR3nt: TGTGCCAGCAGCTTAGGCGATGCCGTAAACTATTTGGCCCTCCACTTT
CDR3aa: CASSLGDAVNYLALHF
j_gene: TRBJ1-6
d_gene: -
v_gene: TRBV7-9
abundance: -